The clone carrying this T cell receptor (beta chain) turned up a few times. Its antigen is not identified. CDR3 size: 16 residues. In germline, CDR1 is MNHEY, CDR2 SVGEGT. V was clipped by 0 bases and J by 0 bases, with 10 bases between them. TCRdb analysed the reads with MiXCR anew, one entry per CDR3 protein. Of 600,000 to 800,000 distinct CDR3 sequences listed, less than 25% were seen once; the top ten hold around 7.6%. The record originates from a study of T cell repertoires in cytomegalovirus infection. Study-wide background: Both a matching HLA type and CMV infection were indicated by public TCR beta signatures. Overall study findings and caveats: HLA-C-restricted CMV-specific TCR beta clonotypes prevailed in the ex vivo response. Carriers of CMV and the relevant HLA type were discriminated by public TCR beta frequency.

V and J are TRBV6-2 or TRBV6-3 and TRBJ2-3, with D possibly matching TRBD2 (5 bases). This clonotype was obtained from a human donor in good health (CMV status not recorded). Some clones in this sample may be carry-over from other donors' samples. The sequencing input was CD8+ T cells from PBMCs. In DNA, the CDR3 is TGTGCCAGCAGTTACTCGTTAGCGTGGAGCACAGATACGCAGTATTTT. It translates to CASSYSLAWSTDTQYF.